Described below is a single T cell receptor beta chain sequence and its context. The sample holds a few counts of this clone. Which antigen it targets is not known. Per-base qualities were not stored, and no clone one base away is much larger. The sample's time point label is to be understood as: baseline before oral tofacitinib. Lesional scalp punch biopsies and peripheral blood were obtained from alopecia areata patients. PBMCs were separated by density centrifugation and stained for CD3, CD4 and CD8, after which CD4+ and CD8+ T cells were sorted on a FACSAria. The record originates from a study of CD8+ T cells in alopecia areata (dated by TCRdb to the late 2010s). For the wider study: Treated patients were enrolled in an open-label pilot trial of oral tofacitinib, 5 to 10 mg twice daily, for moderate-to-severe alopecia areata. Tofacitinib was administered for 6 to 18 months, and 6 months of follow-up off drug were then conducted to assess delayed response and recurrence. Biopsies were taken from tofacitinib-treated patients at baseline and at 4 and 24 weeks of treatment, and a later scalp biopsy was taken in several of the tofacitinib-treated patients. RNA came from the PAXgene miRNA kit for fixed scalp, the miRNeasy kit for PBMCs, and the RNeasy kit for mouse skin. Scalp tissue and sorted CD4+ and CD8+ peripheral blood T cells from patchy and totalis/universalis alopecia areata patients and from healthy controls were covered by human TCRbeta sequencing. TCRbeta CDR3 regions were amplified by immunoSEQ multiplex PCR using 35 Vbeta forward and 13 Jbeta reverse primers. In both human patients and the C3H/HeJ mouse model, the study applied high-throughput TCRbeta sequencing to look at T cell clonal expansion in alopecia areata. Scalp clonality was compared across normal scalp (n=4), patchy alopecia areata scalp (n=8), and alopecia totalis/universalis scalp (n=8).

From the cysteine up to the phenylalanine, the CDR3 has a length of 13 residues. Only CDR3 DNA remains: 39 bases, in frame from the first base. The V end loses 7 bases and the J end loses 8 bases, and a stretch of 17 bases separates them. CDR1 SEHNR and CDR2 FQNEAQ were looked up in the germline V gene (reference sequence). The study at large found these results: Compared with normal scalp, lesional scalp had higher clonality and more expanded CD8+ clones, particularly in alopecia totalis/universalis, a pattern that suggests antigenic drive. Resident alphabeta T cells in normal human skin are also sequenced, complicating scalp TCR repertoire analysis, unlike mouse skin dominated by gammadelta T cells. Compared with mice, TCR sequences shared between patients were less clear, possibly partly because of HLA diversity across the patient population.

The receptor library was made with the immunoSEQ multiplex PCR assay. For TCR sequencing, RNA was extracted from every sample and reverse transcribed into cDNA to serve as template. SuperScript III was used for first-strand cDNA synthesis, primed with a 2:1 mix of oligo-dT and random hexamers. A synthetic immune receptor repertoire was used to assess amplification bias, and residual bias was removed computationally. The authors' analysis ran thus. Raw reads were preprocessed to remove errors, and CDR3 was defined by IMGT conventions from the conserved cysteine to phenylalanine. Clonality was computed by normalizing Shannon entropy by log2 of the number of productive unique TCRs and subtracting the result from 1. Scalp TCRbeta sequences were cross-referenced with sorted blood CD4 and CD8 repertoires so that the CD4 or CD8 identity of scalp clones could be inferred. TCRdb holds this immuneACCESS table with in-frame rearrangements only. Some clones are missing; in checked studies, unresolved V genes explain under half, and the rest has no known cause. V and J calls and clone size are given by that table; D and trimming were obtained from the DNA. The sample data list about 180,000 clones, and 59% of these were observed just once. The ten top clones hold under 15% of the sample.

The sequences come from CD4+ T cells sorted from blood, collected at week 0. This clonotype was obtained from a human donor with alopecia areata. The rearrangement combines TRBV7-9 with TRBJ1-2, with a tentative D gene TRBD1 over 6 matching bases. The CDR3 protein sequence reads: CASTPTGPKGYTF. The DNA sequence reads TGTGCCAGCACCCCGACAGGCCCTAAGGGCTACACCTTC.